Below are 27 T cell receptor beta chains sequenced from a single sample in a study of T cell changes during pregnancy in multiple sclerosis. Here immunoSEQ multiplex PCR was the method, and the copy in TCRdb shows in-frame clones only, minus some. Of around 100,000 clones listed, around 93% were seen once; the top ten hold about 1.9%. The sample here was peripheral blood, taken after pregnancy. The receptors originated from a female donor with multiple sclerosis, enrolled in a pregnancy study.

This chain links TRBV7-2 with TRBJ2-3, with 10 bases identical to TRBD2. The J segment lost 3 bases and the V segment lost 0 bases, leaving 3 bases of the junction unmatched. The CDR3 covers 16 residues. CDR1 is SGHTA and CDR2 is FQGNSA in the germline V gene. CDR3 residues: CASSLALLAGTDTQYF. In DNA form, the CDR3 reads TGTGCCAGCAGCTTAGCGCTACTAGCGGGGACAGATACGCAGTATTTT.

V usage is TRBV9 and J usage is TRBJ1-1, with D tentatively TRBD1 (6 bases). Trimming took off 3 bases at V and 1 base at J, with 13 bases between the two ends. The germline V gene encodes CDR1 SGDLS and CDR2 YYNGEE. CDR3 size: 15 residues. CDR3 sequence reads: CASSEKGHRNTEAFF. In DNA form, the CDR3 reads TGTGCCAGCAGCGAGAAGGGACACCGGAACACTGAAGCTTTCTTT.

This rearrangement joins TRBV6-1 to TRBJ1-3; D is unresolved. The CDR3 has 15 amino acids. V shed 3 bases and J shed 2 bases, with 11 bases lying between them. The germline V gene has CDR1 MNHNS and CDR2 SASEGT. The CDR3 DNA sequence: TGTGCCAGCAGTGAGTCGGGTTTGGCTGGAAACACCATATATTTT. Translation: CASSESGLAGNTIYF.

The chain combines TRBV27 with TRBJ1-5; tentatively, D is TRBD1 (5 bases). This CDR3 is built from 15 residues. V was trimmed by 2 bases and J by 4 bases, leaving 12 bases between them. CDR1 is MNHEY, CDR2 SMNVEV, per germline (reference sequence). This CDR3 reads CASSLGAVGNQPQHF. The CDR3 bases are TGTGCCAGCAGTTTAGGGGCTGTAGGGAATCAGCCCCAGCATTTT.

The V gene is TRBV20-1, the J gene TRBJ1-1; D call uncertain. This CDR3 comprises 11 residues. Trimming left V 2 bases short and J 3 bases short, with 4 bases between. Germline loops: CDR1 DFQATT, CDR2 SNEGSKA (reference sequence). The CDR3 protein is CSARQDTEAFF. The CDR3 DNA follows: TGCAGTGCTAGACAGGACACTGAAGCTTTCTTT.

Here the CDR3 DNA reads TGCGCCAGCAGCTCAGGGTCCCTGGCAACTAATGAAAAACTGTTTTTT. Translated, it gives CASSSGSLATNEKLFF. This chain links TRBV5-1 with TRBJ1-4, with D maybe TRBD1 (5 bases). This CDR3 has 16 residues. Trimming removed 3 bases from V and 0 bases from J, with 12 bases in between. Per the germline V gene, CDR1 is SGHRS and CDR2 is YFSETQ.

J is TRBJ2-3 and V is TRBV19; 9 bases fit TRBD1. Looked up from germline, CDR1 is LNHDA and CDR2 is SQIVND (reference sequence). The J segment lost 7 bases and the V segment lost 9 bases, leaving 5 bases of the junction unmatched. The CDR3 covers 12 residues. The CDR3 bases are TGTGCCAGGGACAGGGGCATATATACGCAGTATTTT. Protein sequence: CARDRGIYTQYF.

This rearrangement joins TRBV7-8 to TRBJ2-7; 10 nucleotides agree with TRBD1. Germline CDR1 SGHVS, CDR2 FQNEAQ. The J segment lost 5 bases and the V segment lost 5 bases, leaving 9 bases of the junction unmatched. This CDR3 spans 15 amino acids. The CDR3 DNA sequence: TGTGCCAGCAGCCCAGACAGGGGGCGTGCGGACGAGCAGTACTTC. This sequence encodes CASSPDRGRADEQYF.

The chain recombines TRBV28 with TRBJ2-5; unclear D gene. The germline CDR1 and CDR2 sequences are MDHEN and SYDVKM. The CDR3 loop spans 10 amino acids. CDR3 sequence: CSANQETQYF. The CDR3, as DNA: TGTTCAGCGAACCAAGAGACCCAGTACTTC.

This clone was found once. The genes are TRBV9 and TRBJ2-5, with TRBD2 matching over 10 bases. The ends lost 0 bases at V and 3 bases at J; junction bases unmatched: 8. Germline V gene data show CDR1 as SGDLS and CDR2 as YYNGEE. CDR3 length equals 17 residues. CDR3 coding DNA: TGTGCCAGCAGCGTAGGAATTAGCGGGGGGATGGAAGAGACCCAGTACTTC. It is translated as CASSVGISGGMEETQYF. The complete variable domain, with remaining parts taken from reference TRBV9 and TRBJ2-5, reads DSGVTQTPKHLITATGQRVTLRCSPRSGDLSVYWYQQSLDQGLQFLIQYYNGEERAKGNILERFSAQQFPDLHSELNLSSLELGDSALYFCASSVGISGGMEETQYFGPGTRLLVL.

The chain is built from TRBV7-2 and TRBJ1-2; 11 positions match TRBD1. Trimming cost V 3 bases and J 3 bases; bases outside gene matches: 12. The germline V gene has CDR1 SGHTA and CDR2 FQGNSA. This CDR3 is 18 amino acids long. The CDR3 spells CASSFNRGQGGFDYGYTF. DNA of the CDR3: TGTGCCAGCAGCTTTAACCGGGGACAGGGGGGTTTTGACTATGGCTACACCTTC.

The chain is built from TRBV5-6 and TRBJ1-6, with D possibly matching TRBD1 (5 bases). This CDR3 comprises 16 residues. Germline CDR1 and CDR2: SGHDT and YYEEEE. V dropped 2 bases and J dropped 2 bases, with 11 bases sitting between them. CDR3 region: CASSFLTGAYNSPLHF. The DNA of the CDR3 is TGTGCCAGCAGCTTCTTGACGGGGGCCTATAATTCACCCCTCCACTTT.

V gene TRBV9 combines with J gene TRBJ1-1; tentative D call: TRBD1 (5 bases). The CDR3 is made up of 15 amino acids. Trimming pared 0 bases from V and 2 bases from J, leaving 11 bases between. The germline V gene has CDR1 SGDLS and CDR2 YYNGEE. The CDR3 DNA sequence: TGTGCCAGCAGCGTAGGGGCAGGGATTAACACTGAAGCTTTCTTT. It specifies CASSVGAGINTEAFF. The full variable domain, completed using reference TRBV9 and TRBJ1-1, is DSGVTQTPKHLITATGQRVTLRCSPRSGDLSVYWYQQSLDQGLQFLIQYYNGEERAKGNILERFSAQQFPDLHSELNLSSLELGDSALYFCASSVGAGINTEAFFGQGTRLTVV.

CDR3 sequence reads: CASSEKPSIYGYTF. The CDR3 DNA reads as TGTGCCAGCAGTGAAAAGCCGAGTATCTATGGCTACACCTTC. The chain combines TRBV6-1 with TRBJ1-2; no reliable D call. Trimming took off 2 bases at V and 4 bases at J, with 11 bases between the two ends. Germline V lookup: CDR1 MNHNS, CDR2 SASEGT. The CDR3 has 14 amino acids.

This chain connects TRBV5-4 to TRBJ1-2; TRBD1 matches 12 bases. Germline V gene lookup returns CDR1 SGHNT and CDR2 YYREEE (reference sequence). This CDR3 spans 16 amino acids. V dropped 0 bases and J dropped 9; count of bases not matched to a gene: 9. The CDR3: CASSLALGQGAKSYTF. Here the CDR3 DNA reads TGTGCCAGCAGCTTGGCCTTGGGACAGGGGGCGAAGAGCTACACCTTC.

This clone occurred once. The chain is built from TRBV6-1 and TRBJ1-5; possible D gene TRBD1, 6 bases. The germline V gene has CDR1 MNHNS and CDR2 SASEGT. This CDR3 spans 15 amino acids. Trimming stripped 3 bases from V and 9 bases from J, with 18 bases between. In nucleotides, the CDR3 is TGTGCCAGCAGTGATCAGGGGCGTCATCCACCGCCCCAGCATTTT. Encoded protein: CASSDQGRHPPPQHF.

This CDR3 is CAWSVLETQYF. The CDR3 DNA sequence: TGTGCCTGGAGTGTACTAGAGACCCAGTACTTC. The chain links TRBV30 to TRBJ2-5; D is unresolved. This CDR3 is built from 11 residues. The germline CDR1 and CDR2 sequences are GTSNPN and SVGIG (reference sequence). V dropped 0 bases and J dropped 4 bases, with 3 bases sitting between them. The variable domain in full, with the rest retrieved from reference TRBV30 and TRBJ2-5, is SQTIHQWPATLVQPVGSPLSLECTVEGTSNPNLYWYRQAAGRGLQLLFYSVGIGQISSEVPQNLSASRPQDRQFILSSKKLLLSDSGFYLCAWSVLETQYFGPGTRLLVL.

This chain uses TRBV10-3 with TRBJ2-2, with 9 bases matching TRBD2. Germline lookup yields CDR1 ENHRY and CDR2 SYGVKD. V was pared by 7 bases and J by 5 bases, with 5 bases of the junction left unmatched. The CDR3 consists of 14 residues. The CDR3 is CAIMASGTTGELFF. CDR3 nucleotides: TGTGCCATCATGGCTAGCGGGACAACCGGGGAGCTGTTTTTT.

This clone has just a few counts. This sequence joins TRBV5-1 and TRBJ1-1, with TRBD1 as a possible D gene (5 bases). CDR1 is SGHRS and CDR2 is YFSETQ in the germline V gene. CDR3 length equals 13 residues. Deletions cut 5 bases from V and 2 bases from J, with 10 bases between. In nucleotides, the CDR3 is TGCGCCAGCAGACACCAGGGAAACACTGAAGCTTTCTTT. Protein: CASRHQGNTEAFF. The full variable domain, rest sourced from reference TRBV5-1 and TRBJ1-1, is KAGVTQTPRYLIKTRGQQVTLSCSPISGHRSVSWYQQTPGQGLQFLFEYFSETQRNKGNFPGRFSGRQFSNSRSEMNVSTLELGDSALYLCASRHQGNTEAFFGQGTRLTVV.

The CDR3 sequence: CASSPGGGGANVLTF. The CDR3 DNA reads TGTGCCAGCAGCCCCGGGGGGGGTGGGGCCAACGTCCTGACTTTC. J is TRBJ2-6 and V is TRBV9; TRBD2 matches 8 bases. Germline values: CDR1 SGDLS, CDR2 YYNGEE. Trimming removed 4 bases from V and 3 bases from J; junction bases left unmatched: 3. CDR3 size: 15 residues.

This clone showed up just once. The gene calls are TRBV29-1 and TRBJ2-7; perhaps TRBD1 as D (5 bases). Germline V gene lookup returns CDR1 SQVTM and CDR2 ANQGSEA. V gave up 4 bases and J gave up 2 bases, with 15 bases separating them. The CDR3 length is 14 residues. CDR3 loop: CSVGQGIPPYEQYF. The CDR3 DNA reads TGCAGCGTTGGCCAGGGAATTCCCCCCTACGAGCAGTACTTC.

V is TRBV28 and J is TRBJ2-3, with TRBD2 matching over 7 bases. The CDR3 length is 18 residues. Germline loops: CDR1 MDHEN, CDR2 SYDVKM. Trimming at V came to 3 bases and at J to 2 bases, leaving 14 bases not matched to a gene. CDR3 coding DNA: TGTGCCAGCAGTTTGCTTCTAGCGGAGGATGGGGACACAGATACGCAGTATTTT. Protein product: CASSLLLAEDGDTDTQYF.

The chain employs TRBV15 and TRBJ2-2, with D tentatively TRBD1 (6 bases). The CDR3 spans 17 residues. Deletions cut 0 bases from V and 4 bases from J, with 15 bases between. The germline CDR1 and CDR2 sequences are LNHNV and YYDKDF (reference sequence). The CDR3 sequence is CATSREAGGAGTGELFF. CDR3 coding DNA: TGTGCCACCAGCAGAGAGGCTGGGGGCGCGGGCACCGGGGAGCTGTTTTTT.

In the case of this clone: At one end, the junction sequence differs from germline, possibly due to a read error. The chain uses TRBV5-1 and TRBJ2-3, with D possibly TRBD2 on 5 matching bases. Looked up from germline, CDR1 is SGHRS and CDR2 is YFSETQ. This CDR3 is 12 amino acids long. CDR3 region: CASSLGTWGRVF. The CDR3 region has the DNA TGCGCCAGCAGCTTGGGGACTTGGGGTAGAGTCTTT.

V usage is TRBV11-3 and J usage is TRBJ2-2; D unresolved. Germline CDR1 and CDR2: SGHNT and YENEEA. The V end was cut by 5 bases, the J end by 2 bases, with 3 bases between. The CDR3 is 12 amino acids. The chain's CDR3 is CASSPNTGELFF. The CDR3, as DNA: TGTGCCAGCAGCCCAAACACCGGGGAGCTGTTTTTT.

Written as DNA, the CDR3 is TGCGCCAGCAGCAAGGCGGGAGGGCCTCTATACGAGCAGTACTTC. Protein: CASSKAGGPLYEQYF. The genes are TRBV5-1 and TRBJ2-7; 9 bases are a match to TRBD2. V trimming: 4 bases; J trimming: 4 bases; junction bases outside the gene matches: 9. The CDR3 covers 15 residues. Germline CDR1 and CDR2: SGHRS and YFSETQ.

This clone turned up a few times. V is TRBV25-1 and J is TRBJ1-1; 8 nucleotides line up with TRBD1. This CDR3 comprises 13 residues. Germline V gene data show CDR1 as MGHDK and CDR2 as SYGVNS. J was trimmed by 4 bases and V by 3 bases; bases with no gene match: 1. CDR3 sequence: CASSDRGLTEAFF. The CDR3 DNA follows: TGTGCCAGCAGTGACAGGGGGCTCACTGAAGCTTTCTTT.